The present entry profiles one T cell receptor (beta chain) with its context. As handled by the study authors: The assay estimated nucleated cells by amplifying reference gene primers. Libraries were prepared by immunoSEQ multiplex PCR; TCRdb keeps only in-frame clonotypes and omits some of them. That table is the source of V, J and clone size, and D and trimming were worked out from the DNA. The sample yields more than 85,000 clones, more than 85% seen once. The sample belongs to a study of blood T cell repertoires in COVID-19. The overall study: Researchers got acute and convalescent COVID-19 samples from the United States, Italy and Spain. In each case, the material was cDNA or gDNA derived from T cells, B-cell-depleted T cells, or PBMCs.

CDR3 length: 14 residues. Trimming left V 2 bases short and J 4 bases short, with 11 bases between. The germline gives CDR1 MNHEY, CDR2 SMNVEV (reference sequence). Sequences were obtained from peripheral blood. V usage is TRBV27 and J usage is TRBJ1-2, with D possibly TRBD1 on 5 matching bases. This clonotype was sampled from a man younger than 35 with acute or convalescent COVID-19. CDR3 nucleotides: TGTGCCAGCAGTTTAAGTACAGGCACCTATGGCTACACCTTC. It yields the protein CASSLSTGTYGYTF.